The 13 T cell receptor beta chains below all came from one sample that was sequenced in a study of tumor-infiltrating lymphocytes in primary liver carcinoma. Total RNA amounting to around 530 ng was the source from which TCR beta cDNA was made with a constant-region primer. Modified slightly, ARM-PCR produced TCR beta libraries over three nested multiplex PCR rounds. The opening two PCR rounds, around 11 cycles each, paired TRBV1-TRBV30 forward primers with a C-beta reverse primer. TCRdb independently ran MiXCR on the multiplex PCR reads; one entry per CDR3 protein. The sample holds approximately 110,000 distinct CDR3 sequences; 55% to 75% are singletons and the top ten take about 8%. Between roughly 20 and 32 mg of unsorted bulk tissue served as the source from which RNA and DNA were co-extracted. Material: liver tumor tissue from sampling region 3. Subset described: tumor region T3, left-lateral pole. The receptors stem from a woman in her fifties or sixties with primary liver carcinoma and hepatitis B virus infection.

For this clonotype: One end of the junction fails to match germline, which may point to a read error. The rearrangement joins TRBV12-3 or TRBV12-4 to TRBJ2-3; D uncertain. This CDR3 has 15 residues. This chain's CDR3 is CASSFPGDGTDKQYF. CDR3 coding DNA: TGTGCCAGCAGTTTTCCCGGCGATGGCACAGATAAGCAGTATTTT.

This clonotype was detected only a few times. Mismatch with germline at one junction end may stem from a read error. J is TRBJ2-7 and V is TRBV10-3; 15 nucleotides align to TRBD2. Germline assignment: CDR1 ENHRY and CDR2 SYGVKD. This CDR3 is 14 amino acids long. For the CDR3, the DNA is TGTGCCATCAGGGGACTAGCGGGAGGCTACGAGCAGTACTTT. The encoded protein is CAIRGLAGGYEQYF.

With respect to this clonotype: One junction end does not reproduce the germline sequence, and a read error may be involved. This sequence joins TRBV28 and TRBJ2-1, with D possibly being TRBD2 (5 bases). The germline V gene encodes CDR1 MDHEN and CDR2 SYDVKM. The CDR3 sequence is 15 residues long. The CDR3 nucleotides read TGTGCCAGCAGTCAAGCGGACCTCTCCTACAATGAGCAGATCTTC. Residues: CASSQADLSYNEQIF.

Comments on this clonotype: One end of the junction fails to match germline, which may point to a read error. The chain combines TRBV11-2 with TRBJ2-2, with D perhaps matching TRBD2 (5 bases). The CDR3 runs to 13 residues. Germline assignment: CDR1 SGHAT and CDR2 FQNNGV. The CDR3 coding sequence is TGTGCTAGCAGCTTAGATAGGACTGGGGAACTGCTTTTT. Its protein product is CASSLDRTGELLF.

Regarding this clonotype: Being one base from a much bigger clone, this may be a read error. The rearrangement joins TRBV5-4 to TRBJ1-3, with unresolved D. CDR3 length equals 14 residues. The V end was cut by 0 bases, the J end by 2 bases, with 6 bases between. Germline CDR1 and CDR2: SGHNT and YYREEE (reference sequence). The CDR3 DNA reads TGTGCCAGCAGCTTGGCCACCGCTGGAAACACCATATATTTT. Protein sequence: CASSLATAGNTIYF.

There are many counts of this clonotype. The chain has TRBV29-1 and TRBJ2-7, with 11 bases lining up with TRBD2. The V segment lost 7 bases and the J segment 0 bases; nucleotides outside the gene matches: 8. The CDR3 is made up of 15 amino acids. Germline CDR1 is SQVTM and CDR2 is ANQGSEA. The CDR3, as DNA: TGCAGCGCTAGGGGACTAGCGGTGGACTCCTACGAGCAGTACTTC. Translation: CSARGLAVDSYEQYF.

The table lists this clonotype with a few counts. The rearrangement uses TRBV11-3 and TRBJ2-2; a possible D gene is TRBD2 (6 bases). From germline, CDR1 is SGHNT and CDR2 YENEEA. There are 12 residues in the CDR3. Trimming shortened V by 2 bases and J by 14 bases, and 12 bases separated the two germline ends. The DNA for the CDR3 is TGTGCCAGCAGCTTAAGGTCCGGGGGACTGTTTTTT. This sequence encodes CASSLRSGGLFF.

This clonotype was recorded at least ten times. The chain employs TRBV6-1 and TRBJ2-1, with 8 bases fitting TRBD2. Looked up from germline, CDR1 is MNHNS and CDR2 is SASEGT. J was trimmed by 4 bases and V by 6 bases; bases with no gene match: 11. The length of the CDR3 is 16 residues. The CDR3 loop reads CASRGQTSGTYNEQFF. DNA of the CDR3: TGTGCCAGCAGGGGCCAAACTAGCGGAACTTACAATGAGCAGTTCTTC.

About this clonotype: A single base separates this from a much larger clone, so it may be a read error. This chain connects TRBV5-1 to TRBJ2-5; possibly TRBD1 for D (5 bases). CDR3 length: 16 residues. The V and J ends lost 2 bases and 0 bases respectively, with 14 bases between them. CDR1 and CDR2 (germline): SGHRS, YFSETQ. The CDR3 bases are TGCGCCAGCAGCTTCAGCCTCAGGGAAAACCAAGAGACCCAGTACTTC. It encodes CASSFSLRENQETQYF. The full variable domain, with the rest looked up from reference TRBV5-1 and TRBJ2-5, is KAGVTQTPRYLIKTRGQQVTLSCSPISGHRSVSWYQQTPGQGLQFLFEYFSETQRNKGNFPGRFSGRQFSNSRSEMNVSTLELGDSALYLCASSFSLRENQETQYFGPGTRLLVL.

CDR3 in amino acids: CATSDSRASTDTQYF. CDR3 nucleotides: TGTGCCACCAGTGATTCCCGGGCAAGCACAGATACGCAGTATTTT. The gene calls are TRBV24-1 and TRBJ2-3; D ambiguous. Germline CDR1 and CDR2: KGHDR and SFDVKD. Between the trimmed V and J ends, which lost 2 bases and 0 bases, there was a span of 8 bases. CDR3 size: 15 residues.

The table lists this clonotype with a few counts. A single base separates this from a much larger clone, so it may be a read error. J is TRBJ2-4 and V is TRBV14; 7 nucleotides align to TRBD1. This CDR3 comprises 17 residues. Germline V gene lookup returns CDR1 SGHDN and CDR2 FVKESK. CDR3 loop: CVSSQRSTGQSPGIQYF. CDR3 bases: TGTGTCAGCAGCCAAAGGTCGACGGGACAGAGCCCGGGCATTCAGTACTTC.

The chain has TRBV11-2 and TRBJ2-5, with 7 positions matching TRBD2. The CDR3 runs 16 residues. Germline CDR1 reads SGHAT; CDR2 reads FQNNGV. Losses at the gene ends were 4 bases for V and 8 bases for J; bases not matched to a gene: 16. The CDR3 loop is CASSYSRGGGRKTQYF. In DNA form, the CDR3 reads TGTGCCAGCAGCTACTCCCGTGGTGGCGGGAGAAAAACCCAGTACTTC.

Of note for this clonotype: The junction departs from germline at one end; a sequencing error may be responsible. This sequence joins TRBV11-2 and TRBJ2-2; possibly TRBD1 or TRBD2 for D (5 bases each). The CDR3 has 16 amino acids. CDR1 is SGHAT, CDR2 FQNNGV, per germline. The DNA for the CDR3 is TGTGTCAGCAGCGAGGGACGCAACACGAACACTGGGGAGCTGTTTTTT. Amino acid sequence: CVSSEGRNTNTGELFF.